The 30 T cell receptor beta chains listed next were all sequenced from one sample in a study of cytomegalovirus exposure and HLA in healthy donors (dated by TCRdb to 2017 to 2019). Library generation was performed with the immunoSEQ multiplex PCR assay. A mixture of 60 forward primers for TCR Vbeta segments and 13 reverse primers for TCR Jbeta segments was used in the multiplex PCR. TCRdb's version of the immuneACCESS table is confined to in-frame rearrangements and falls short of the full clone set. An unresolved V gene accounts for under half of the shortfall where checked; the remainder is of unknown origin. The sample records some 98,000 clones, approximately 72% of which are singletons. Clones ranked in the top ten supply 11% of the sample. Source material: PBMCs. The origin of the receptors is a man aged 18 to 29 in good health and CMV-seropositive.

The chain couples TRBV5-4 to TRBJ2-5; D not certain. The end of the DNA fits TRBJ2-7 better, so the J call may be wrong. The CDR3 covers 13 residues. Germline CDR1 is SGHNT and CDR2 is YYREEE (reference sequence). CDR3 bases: TGTGCCAGCAGCTTGGTCGATTCCTACGAGCAGTACTTC. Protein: CASSLVDSYEQYF.

The CDR3 DNA is TGTGCCAGCAGTGAAGCGCTTCTAGGTAGCGGGGGGAGAGCAGAGACCCAGTACTTC. Translating gives CASSEALLGSGGRAETQYF. This chain joins TRBV2 and TRBJ2-5, with TRBD2 identical over 10 bases. From germline, CDR1 is SNHLY and CDR2 FYNNEI. CDR3 size: 19 residues. The V and J ends lost 0 bases and 4 bases, in that order; junction bases with no gene match: 14.

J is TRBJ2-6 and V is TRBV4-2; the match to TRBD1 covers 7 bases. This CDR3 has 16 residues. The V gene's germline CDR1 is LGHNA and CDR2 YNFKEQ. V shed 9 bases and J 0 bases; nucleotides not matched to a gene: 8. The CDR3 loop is CASHRGHNSGANVLTF. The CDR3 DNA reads TGTGCCAGTCACAGGGGTCATAACTCTGGGGCCAACGTCCTGACTTTC.

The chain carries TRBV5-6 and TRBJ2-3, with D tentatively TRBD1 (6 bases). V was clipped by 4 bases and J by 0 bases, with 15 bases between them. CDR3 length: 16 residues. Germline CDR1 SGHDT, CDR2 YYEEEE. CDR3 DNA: TGTGCCAGCAGCCCCGAGGGGGTCACTAGCACAGATACGCAGTATTTT. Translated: CASSPEGVTSTDTQYF.

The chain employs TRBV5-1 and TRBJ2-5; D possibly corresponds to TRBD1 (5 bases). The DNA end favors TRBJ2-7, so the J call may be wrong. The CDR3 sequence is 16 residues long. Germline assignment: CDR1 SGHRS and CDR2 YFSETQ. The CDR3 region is CASRFDSDRFSYEQYF. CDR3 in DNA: TGCGCCAGCAGATTTGATTCCGACAGATTTTCCTACGAGCAGTACTTC.

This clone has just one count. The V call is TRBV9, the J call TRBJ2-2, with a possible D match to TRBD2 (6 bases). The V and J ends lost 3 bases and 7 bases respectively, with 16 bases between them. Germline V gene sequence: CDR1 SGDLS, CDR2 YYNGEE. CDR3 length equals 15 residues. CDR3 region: CASSAAPGVNGELFF. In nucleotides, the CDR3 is TGTGCCAGCAGCGCAGCCCCGGGGGTTAACGGGGAGCTGTTTTTT.

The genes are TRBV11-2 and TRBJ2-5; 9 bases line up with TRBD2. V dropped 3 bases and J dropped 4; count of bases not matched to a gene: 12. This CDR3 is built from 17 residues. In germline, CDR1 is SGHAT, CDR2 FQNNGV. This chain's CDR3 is CASSLGSAGGPVETQYF. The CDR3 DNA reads TGTGCCAGCAGCTTGGGTTCCGCGGGGGGGCCCGTAGAGACCCAGTACTTC.

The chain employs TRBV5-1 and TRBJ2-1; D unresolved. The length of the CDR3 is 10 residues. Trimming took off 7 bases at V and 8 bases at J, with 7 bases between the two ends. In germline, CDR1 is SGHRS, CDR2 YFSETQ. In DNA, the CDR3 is TGCGCCAGCGTTATTGATGAGCAGTTCTTC. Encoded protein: CASVIDEQFF.

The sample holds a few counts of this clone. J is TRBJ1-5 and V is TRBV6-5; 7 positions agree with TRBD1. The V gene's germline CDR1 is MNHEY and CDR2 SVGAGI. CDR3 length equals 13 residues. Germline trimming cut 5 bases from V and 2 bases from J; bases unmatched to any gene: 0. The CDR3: CASSGTGNQPQHF. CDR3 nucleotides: TGTGCCAGCAGTGGGACAGGCAATCAGCCCCAGCATTTT.

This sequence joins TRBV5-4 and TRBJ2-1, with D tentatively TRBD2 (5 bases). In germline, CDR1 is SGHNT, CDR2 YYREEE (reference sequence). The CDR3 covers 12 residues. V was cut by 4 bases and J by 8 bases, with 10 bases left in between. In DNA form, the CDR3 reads TGTGCCAGCAGCCAAAAGCGGTATGAGCAGTTCTTC. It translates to CASSQKRYEQFF.

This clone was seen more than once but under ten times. The CDR3 reads CASSLAGLGNEQFF. DNA of the CDR3: TGTGCCAGCAGCTTAGCGGGCCTTGGGAATGAGCAGTTCTTC. The gene calls are TRBV6-1 and TRBJ2-1; TRBD2 aligns across 7 bases. V was clipped by 6 bases and J by 7 bases; unmatched bases: 9. The CDR3 runs 14 residues. Germline V gene data show CDR1 as MNHNS and CDR2 as SASEGT.

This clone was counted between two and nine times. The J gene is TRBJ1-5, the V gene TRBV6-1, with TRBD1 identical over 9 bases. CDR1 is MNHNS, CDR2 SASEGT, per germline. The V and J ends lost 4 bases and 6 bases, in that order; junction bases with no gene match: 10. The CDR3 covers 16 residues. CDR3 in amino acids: CASSASGTGKIQPQHF. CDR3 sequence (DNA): TGTGCCAGCAGTGCCTCCGGGACAGGGAAAATTCAGCCCCAGCATTTT.

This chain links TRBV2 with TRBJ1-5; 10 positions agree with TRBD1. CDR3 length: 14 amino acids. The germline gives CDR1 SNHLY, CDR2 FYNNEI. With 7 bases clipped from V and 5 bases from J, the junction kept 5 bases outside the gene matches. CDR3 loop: CASNAGQGYQPQHF. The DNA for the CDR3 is TGTGCCAGCAACGCGGGACAGGGGTATCAGCCCCAGCATTTT.

The CDR3 nucleotides read TGTGCCAGCAGTGACAGGTTTAGCAATCAGCCCCAGCATTTT. Translated, it gives CASSDRFSNQPQHF. The chain combines TRBV2 with TRBJ1-5, with no clear D. V was clipped by 3 bases and J by 0 bases, with 6 bases between them. The V gene's germline CDR1 is SNHLY and CDR2 FYNNEI. The length of the CDR3 is 14 residues.

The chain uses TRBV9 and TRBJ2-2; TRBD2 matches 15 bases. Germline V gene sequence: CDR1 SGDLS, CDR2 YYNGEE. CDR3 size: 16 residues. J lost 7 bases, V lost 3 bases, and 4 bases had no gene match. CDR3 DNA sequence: TGTGCCAGCAGCGCCGGACTAGCGGGGGGGGTCGGGGAGCTGTTTTTT. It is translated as CASSAGLAGGVGELFF.

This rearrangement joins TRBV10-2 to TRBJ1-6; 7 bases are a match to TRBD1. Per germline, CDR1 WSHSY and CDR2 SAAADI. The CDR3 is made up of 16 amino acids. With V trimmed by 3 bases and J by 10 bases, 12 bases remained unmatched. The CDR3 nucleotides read TGCGCCAGCAGTGACAAAGAGGACAGGAGCCTATCACCCCTCCACTTT. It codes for CASSDKEDRSLSPLHF.

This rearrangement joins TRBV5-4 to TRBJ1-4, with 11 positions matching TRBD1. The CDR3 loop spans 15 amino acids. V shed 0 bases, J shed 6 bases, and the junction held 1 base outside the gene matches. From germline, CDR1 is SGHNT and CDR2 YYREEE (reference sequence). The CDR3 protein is CASSLGGQGDEKLFF. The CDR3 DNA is TGTGCCAGCAGCTTGGGGGGACAGGGGGATGAAAAACTGTTTTTT.

The CDR3 DNA reads TGCGCCAGCAGCGGCGACAGGAACACTGAAGCTTTCTTT. Protein: CASSGDRNTEAFF. The chain combines TRBV5-1 with TRBJ1-1; a weak D match, TRBD1 (5 bases). CDR3 size: 13 residues. The V gene's germline CDR1 is SGHRS and CDR2 YFSETQ. V was pared by 4 bases and J by 1 base, with 8 bases between. The variable domain in full, with the rest retrieved from reference TRBV5-1 and TRBJ1-1, is KAGVTQTPRYLIKTRGQQVTLSCSPISGHRSVSWYQQTPGQGLQFLFEYFSETQRNKGNFPGRFSGRQFSNSRSEMNVSTLELGDSALYLCASSGDRNTEAFFGQGTRLTVV.

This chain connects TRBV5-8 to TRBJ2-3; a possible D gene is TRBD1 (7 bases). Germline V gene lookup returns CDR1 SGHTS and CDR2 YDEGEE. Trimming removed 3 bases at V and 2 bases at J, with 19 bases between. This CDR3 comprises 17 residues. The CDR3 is CASSSQRRGPYTDTQYF. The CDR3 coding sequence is TGTGCCAGCAGCTCTCAAAGGAGGGGGCCCTACACAGATACGCAGTATTTT.

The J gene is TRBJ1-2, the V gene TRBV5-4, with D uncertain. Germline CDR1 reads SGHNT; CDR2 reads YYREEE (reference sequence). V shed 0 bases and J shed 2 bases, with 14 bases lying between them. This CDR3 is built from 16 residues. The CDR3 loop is CASSLGQSQVNYGYTF. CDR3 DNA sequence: TGTGCCAGCAGCTTGGGTCAATCTCAGGTCAACTATGGCTACACCTTC.

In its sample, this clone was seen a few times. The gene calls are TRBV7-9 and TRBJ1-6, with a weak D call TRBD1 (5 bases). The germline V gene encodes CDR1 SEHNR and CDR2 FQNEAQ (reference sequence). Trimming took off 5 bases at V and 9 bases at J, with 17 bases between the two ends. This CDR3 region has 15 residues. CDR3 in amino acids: CASSPTGGDGSPLHF. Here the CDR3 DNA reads TGTGCCAGCAGCCCAACCGGGGGGGACGGTTCACCCCTCCACTTT.

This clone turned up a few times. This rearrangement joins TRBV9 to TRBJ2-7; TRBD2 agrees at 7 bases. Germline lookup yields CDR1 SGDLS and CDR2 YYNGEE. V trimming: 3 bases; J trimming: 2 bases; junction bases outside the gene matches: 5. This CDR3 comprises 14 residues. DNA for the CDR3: TGTGCCAGCAGCGCCCGGGGAGGGGCCTACGAGCAGTACTTC. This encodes CASSARGGAYEQYF.

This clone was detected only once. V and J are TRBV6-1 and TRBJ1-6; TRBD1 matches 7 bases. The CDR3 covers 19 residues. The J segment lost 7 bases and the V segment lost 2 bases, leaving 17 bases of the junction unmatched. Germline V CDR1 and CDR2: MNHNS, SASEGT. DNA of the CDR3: TGTGCCAGCAGTGAATTTTTCGGGTTTGCAGGGGGTAACAATTCACCCCTCCACTTT. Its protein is CASSEFFGFAGGNNSPLHF.

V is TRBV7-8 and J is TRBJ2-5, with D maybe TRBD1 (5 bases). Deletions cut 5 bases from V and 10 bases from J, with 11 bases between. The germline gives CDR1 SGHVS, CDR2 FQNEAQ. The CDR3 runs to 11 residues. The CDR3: CASSPQRGQYF. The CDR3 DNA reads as TGTGCCAGCAGCCCTCAAAGGGGCCAGTACTTC.

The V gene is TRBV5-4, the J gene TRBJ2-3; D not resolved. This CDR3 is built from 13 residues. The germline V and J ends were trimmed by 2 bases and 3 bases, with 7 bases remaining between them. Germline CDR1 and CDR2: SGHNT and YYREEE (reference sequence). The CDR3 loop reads CASSFSGTDTQYF. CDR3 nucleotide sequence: TGTGCCAGCAGCTTCTCCGGGACAGATACGCAGTATTTT.

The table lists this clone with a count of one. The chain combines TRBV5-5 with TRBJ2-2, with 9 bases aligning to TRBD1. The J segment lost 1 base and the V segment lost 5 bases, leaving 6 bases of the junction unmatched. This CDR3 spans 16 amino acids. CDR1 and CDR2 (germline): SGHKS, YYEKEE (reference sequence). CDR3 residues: CASSRQGVMNTGELFF. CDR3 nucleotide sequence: TGTGCCAGCAGTCGACAGGGGGTGATGAACACCGGGGAGCTGTTTTTT.

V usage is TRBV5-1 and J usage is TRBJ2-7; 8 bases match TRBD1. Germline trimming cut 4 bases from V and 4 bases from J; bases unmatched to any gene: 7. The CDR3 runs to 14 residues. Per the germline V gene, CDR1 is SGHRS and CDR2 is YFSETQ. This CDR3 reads CASSHGTGKYEQYF. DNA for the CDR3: TGCGCCAGCAGCCATGGGACAGGCAAGTACGAGCAGTACTTC.

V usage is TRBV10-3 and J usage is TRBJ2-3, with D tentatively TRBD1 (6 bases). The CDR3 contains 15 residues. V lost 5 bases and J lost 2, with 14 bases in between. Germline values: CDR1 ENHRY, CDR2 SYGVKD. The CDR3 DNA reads TGTGCCATCAGTCCACAGGGAAGTCTCACAGATACGCAGTATTTT. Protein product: CAISPQGSLTDTQYF.

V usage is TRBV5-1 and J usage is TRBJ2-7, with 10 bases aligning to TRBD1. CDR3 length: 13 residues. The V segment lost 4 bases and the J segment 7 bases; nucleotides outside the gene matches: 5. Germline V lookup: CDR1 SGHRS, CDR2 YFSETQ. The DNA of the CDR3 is TGCGCCAGCAGCACCGGGACAGGGGTTGAGCAGTACTTC. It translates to CASSTGTGVEQYF.

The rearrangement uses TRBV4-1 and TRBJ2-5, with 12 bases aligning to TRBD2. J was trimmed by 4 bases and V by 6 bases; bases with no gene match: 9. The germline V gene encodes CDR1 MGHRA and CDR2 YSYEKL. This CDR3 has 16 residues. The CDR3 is CASSRLAGASGETQYF. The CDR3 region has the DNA TGCGCCAGCAGTCGACTAGCGGGGGCCTCTGGAGAGACCCAGTACTTC.